The next 10 T cell receptor beta chains were all read from a single sample in a study of cytomegalovirus exposure and HLA in healthy donors. With 60 Vbeta and 13 Jbeta primers, the PCR was carried out. TCRdb's table, derived via immunoSEQ multiplex PCR, lists solely in-frame clones and lacks some. The sample has 150,000 or so clones; 70% to 80% are singletons. Sequenced material: PBMCs. These receptor sequences come from a man aged 45-65 years in good health and CMV-seropositive.

The DNA of the CDR3 is TGTGCCAGCAGCCAAGATTTGGGAGAGGACTATGGCTACACCTTC. Protein: CASSQDLGEDYGYTF. The chain combines TRBV4-2 with TRBJ1-2; the D is unclear. CDR1 and CDR2 from the germline V gene are LGHNA and YNFKEQ. The CDR3 sequence is 15 residues long. V was cut by 0 bases and J by 3 bases, with 11 bases left in between.

The CDR3 nucleotides read TGTGCCAGCAGCTTAAGCTCTAGCGGAGGGAACACAGATACGCAGTATTTT. The encoded protein is CASSLSSSGGNTDTQYF. The gene calls are TRBV7-9 and TRBJ2-3; 7 bases match TRBD2. J gave up 2 bases and V 2 bases, and 10 bases lay outside the gene matches. The CDR3 is 17 residues long. The germline gives CDR1 SEHNR, CDR2 FQNEAQ (reference sequence).

V and J are TRBV7-2 and TRBJ1-5; 8 positions agree with TRBD1. CDR3 size: 14 residues. The V gene's germline CDR1 is SGHTA and CDR2 FQGNSA. V shed 6 bases, J shed 6 bases, and the junction held 7 bases outside the gene matches. The CDR3 DNA reads TGTGCCAGCAGGAACGGACAGGGTCTTCAGCCCCAGCATTTT. Residues: CASRNGQGLQPQHF.

CDR3 sequence reads: CASSLGDSSNTGELFF. The CDR3 coding sequence is TGTGCCAGCAGCTTGGGGGACTCCTCGAACACCGGGGAGCTGTTTTTT. The chain has TRBV7-9 and TRBJ2-2, with D possibly TRBD2 on 6 matching bases. There are 16 residues in the CDR3. CDR1 is SEHNR and CDR2 is FQNEAQ in the germline V gene (reference sequence). V lost 3 bases to trimming and J lost 0 bases, with 11 bases between them.

This chain links TRBV5-4 with TRBJ1-4, with a tentative D call TRBD1 (5 bases). V gave up 0 bases and J gave up 4 bases, with 7 bases separating them. The CDR3 covers 14 residues. CDR1 and CDR2 (germline): SGHNT, YYREEE (reference sequence). CDR3 nucleotides: TGTGCCAGCAGCTTGGACCAGGGTAATGAAAAACTGTTTTTT. Its protein product is CASSLDQGNEKLFF.

This chain connects TRBV5-1 to TRBJ2-3; TRBD1 might be the D (7 bases). This CDR3 region has 18 residues. Germline CDR1 SGHRS, CDR2 YFSETQ. V was cut by 4 bases and J by 2 bases, with 23 bases left in between. For the CDR3, the DNA is TGCGCCAGCAGCGACCTCCGGGTAGCAGGGGGGTTCACAGATACGCAGTATTTT. Amino acid sequence: CASSDLRVAGGFTDTQYF.

As regards this clone: The identical CDR3 is also encoded by other nucleotide sequences in the sample. The V call is TRBV9, the J call TRBJ2-7; maybe TRBD1 (5 bases). Per germline, CDR1 SGDLS and CDR2 YYNGEE. The CDR3 sequence is 14 residues long. Trimming pared 2 bases from V and 3 bases from J, leaving 12 bases between. DNA for the CDR3: TGTGCCAGCAGCGTGGGGCAGGGCCGCTACGAGCAGTACTTC. This gives the protein CASSVGQGRYEQYF.

This sequence joins TRBV5-1 and TRBJ2-7; D gene uncertain. V gave up 3 bases and J gave up 1 base, with 2 bases separating them. The CDR3 is 11 residues long. The germline V gene has CDR1 SGHRS and CDR2 YFSETQ. This CDR3 is CASSSSYEQYF. CDR3 DNA sequence: TGCGCCAGCAGCTCATCCTACGAGCAGTACTTC.

Only a few counts were recorded for this clone. The sample contains more than one DNA sequence encoding this CDR3. This chain uses TRBV7-8 with TRBJ2-5, with 9 bases fitting TRBD2. V lost 2 bases and J lost 5; bases outside the gene matches: 24. CDR3 length: 21 residues. Germline lookup yields CDR1 SGHVS and CDR2 FQNEAQ. DNA of the CDR3: TGTGCCAGCAGCTTATCCCGTACTCTGCGAAAAGAGCGGGGGGCTGGGGAGACCCAGTACTTC. Its translation: CASSLSRTLRKERGAGETQYF. The full variable domain, with the rest looked up from reference TRBV7-8 and TRBJ2-5, is GAGVSQSPRYKVAKRGQDVALRCDPISGHVSLFWYQQALGQGPEFLTYFQNEAQLDKSGLPSDRFFAERPEGSVSTLKIQRTQQEDSAVYLCASSLSRTLRKERGAGETQYFGPGTRLLVL.

The chain joins TRBV5-1 to TRBJ1-1; no clear D. The CDR3 sequence is 15 residues long. CDR1 SGHRS and CDR2 YFSETQ come from the germline V gene. Trimming removed 4 bases at V and 3 bases at J, with 16 bases between. CDR3 sequence: CASSRNNVGDTEAFF. The CDR3 DNA is TGCGCCAGCAGCAGGAACAACGTCGGGGACACTGAAGCTTTCTTT.